The 13 T cell receptor beta chains in this list originate from one sample, sequenced in a study of blood T cell repertoires in COVID-19. This table comes from immunoSEQ multiplex PCR, and its TCRdb copy is limited to in-frame clones, with some not included. The table shows about 300,000 clones, with 88% occurring only once. The source material was peripheral blood. These receptors were obtained from a woman aged 30 to 39 who had recovered from COVID-19.

The gene calls are TRBV3-1 (or the pseudogene TRBV3-2) and TRBJ1-1; TRBD1 is a possible D gene (6 bases). This CDR3 spans 14 amino acids. The germline CDR1 and CDR2 sequences are LGHDT and YNNKEL (reference sequence). The V end lost 1 base, the J end lost 4 bases, and 10 bases lay between the germline ends. CDR3 loop: CASSQAGQRTEAFF. CDR3 DNA sequence: TGTGCCAGCAGCCAAGCAGGACAGCGCACTGAAGCTTTCTTT.

This sequence joins TRBV18 and TRBJ1-1, with a tentative D call TRBD1 (6 bases). The germline V gene has CDR1 KGHSH and CDR2 LQKENI. The CDR3 totals 15 residues. Trimming left V 5 bases short and J 5 bases short, with 18 bases between. This CDR3 is CASSSRTVGPTEAFF. CDR3 nucleotide sequence: TGTGCCAGCTCATCCCGGACAGTAGGACCGACTGAAGCTTTCTTT.

The chain has TRBV7-2 and TRBJ2-3, with no clear D. From germline, CDR1 is SGHTA and CDR2 FQGNSA. The CDR3 contains 14 residues. Trimming took 7 bases from V and 1 from J, leaving 12 bases between them. The CDR3 loop is CASTVDPGTDTQYF. The CDR3 nucleotides are TGTGCCAGCACCGTTGATCCAGGCACAGATACGCAGTATTTT.

The chain carries TRBV11-2 and TRBJ1-5; 9 bases agree with TRBD1. The CDR3 totals 15 residues. The trim removed 4 bases at V and 4 bases at J, leaving 5 bases unmatched. Germline CDR1 and CDR2: SGHAT and FQNNGV. CDR3 amino acids: CASSSDRGGNQPQHF. The CDR3 coding sequence is TGTGCCAGCAGCTCGGACAGGGGAGGGAATCAGCCCCAGCATTTT.

CDR3 sequence reads: CASSYDSRFGNTIYF. The CDR3 DNA reads TGTGCCAGCAGTTACGACAGCCGTTTTGGAAACACCATATATTTT. The chain couples TRBV6-5 to TRBJ1-3; tentatively, D is TRBD1 (5 bases). V was clipped by 2 bases and J by 3 bases, with 11 bases between them. Germline CDR1 and CDR2: MNHEY and SVGAGI. The CDR3 has 15 amino acids.

This clone was recorded only once. The genes are TRBV4-2 and TRBJ2-6; D unclear. Trimming cost V 5 bases and J 0 bases, with 17 bases left between them. CDR1 LGHNA and CDR2 YNFKEQ come from the germline V gene. The CDR3 is 18 residues long. CDR3 nucleotides: TGTGCCAGCAGCTCAGGTGTGGAATTAAGCTCTGGGGCCAACGTCCTGACTTTC. Translating it yields CASSSGVELSSGANVLTF.

The chain recombines TRBV19 with TRBJ1-6; 7 bases line up with TRBD1. The V segment lost 4 bases and the J segment 0 bases; nucleotides outside the gene matches: 3. This CDR3 spans 16 amino acids. From germline, CDR1 is LNHDA and CDR2 SQIVND (reference sequence). The CDR3 bases are TGTGCCAGTAGTAACGACAGGGACTCCTATAATTCACCCCTCCACTTT. It yields the protein CASSNDRDSYNSPLHF.

This chain uses TRBV7-9 with TRBJ2-6, with D possibly matching TRBD1 (6 bases). Germline loops: CDR1 SEHNR, CDR2 FQNEAQ (reference sequence). V lost 3 bases, J lost 2 bases, and 11 bases lay in between. This CDR3 is built from 16 residues. CDR3 in amino acids: CASSLPGVAGANVLTF. CDR3 in DNA: TGTGCCAGCAGCTTGCCAGGGGTAGCTGGGGCCAACGTCCTGACTTTC.

This rearrangement joins TRBV28 to TRBJ2-2; no clear D gene. CDR1 is MDHEN and CDR2 is SYDVKM in the germline V gene. The CDR3 has 16 amino acids. The germline V and J ends were trimmed by 1 base and 4 bases, with 13 bases remaining between them. The CDR3 coding sequence is TGTGCCAGCAGTTTATCCCCTCAGGTATTCACCGGGGAGCTGTTTTTT. Residues: CASSLSPQVFTGELFF.

The rearrangement links TRBV28 to TRBJ1-5; 11 nucleotides align to TRBD1. The CDR3 contains 16 residues. Germline V lookup: CDR1 MDHEN, CDR2 SYDVKM. Unmatched junction bases numbered 9, after V lost 5 bases and J lost 6 bases. Here the CDR3 reads CASSTGGTGGFQPQHF. CDR3 coding DNA: TGTGCCAGCAGTACCGGGGGGACAGGGGGATTTCAGCCCCAGCATTTT.

DNA of the CDR3: TGTGCCAGCAGCGTAGACAGGACGGTCACTGAAGCTTTCTTT. Its translation is CASSVDRTVTEAFF. V is TRBV9 and J is TRBJ1-1; D possibly corresponds to TRBD1 (5 bases). CDR1 is SGDLS and CDR2 is YYNGEE in the germline V gene. The length of the CDR3 is 14 residues. The V gene lost 0 bases and the J gene lost 4 bases, with 10 bases spanning the gap.

J is TRBJ2-2 and V is TRBV4-2, with TRBD1 identical over 9 bases. CDR3 size: 15 residues. Per germline, CDR1 LGHNA and CDR2 YNFKEQ. The ends lost 0 bases at V and 5 bases at J; junction bases unmatched: 1. CDR3 amino acids: CASSQETGGTGELFF. The CDR3 DNA reads TGTGCCAGCAGCCAAGAGACAGGGGGTACCGGGGAGCTGTTTTTT.

This chain uses TRBV7-2 with TRBJ2-5; D may be TRBD1 (5 bases). The CDR3 is 14 amino acids. Trimming stripped 3 bases from V and 5 bases from J, with 13 bases between. CDR1 and CDR2 (germline): SGHTA, FQGNSA. DNA for the CDR3: TGTGCCAGCAGCTTGCAAGGGGTATCCGAGACCCAGTACTTC. This encodes CASSLQGVSETQYF.